These 21 T cell receptor beta chains were all obtained from the same sample, sequenced in a study of early T cells in non-severe SARS-CoV-2 infection. MiXCR, run by TCRdb on the 5' RACE reads, gives a single entry per CDR3 protein. This table has tens of thousands of distinct CDR3 sequences, around 15% appearing once. Sequencing was done on a sample of whole blood. Source of these receptors: an adult who was a healthcare worker with PCR-confirmed SARS-CoV-2 infection or an uninfected control (not recorded which).

This clonotype was counted a few times. At one of its ends the junction is not consistent with the germline gene, which may arise from a read error. This chain links TRBV4-1 with TRBJ1-2; 9 bases line up with TRBD1. The germline CDR1 and CDR2 sequences are MGHRA and YSYEKL. The CDR3 is 15 residues long. The CDR3 region has the DNA TGCGCCAGCAGCCATGCCCGGGACAGGGAGGTCGGTGTAGCCTTC. Its protein is CASSHARDREVGVAF.

This clonotype was found a few times. The rearrangement links TRBV7-2 to TRBJ2-7, with D possibly matching TRBD2 (7 bases). V lost 3 bases and J 3 bases, leaving 15 bases between the germline ends. The CDR3 is made up of 15 amino acids. In germline, CDR1 is SGHTA, CDR2 FQGNSA. The CDR3 here is CASSFGGGPYYEQYF. The CDR3 DNA sequence: TGTGCCAGCAGCTTTGGCGGGGGCCCTTACTACGAGCAGTACTTC.

The rearrangement joins TRBV20-1 to TRBJ2-1; 11 bases are shared with TRBD2. Looked up from germline, CDR1 is DFQATT and CDR2 is SNEGSKA (reference sequence). The CDR3 spans 15 residues. After removal of 5 bases from V and 4 bases from J, the junction contained 7 bases not matched to a gene. CDR3 region: CSALTGTSGYNEQFF. Here the CDR3 DNA reads TGCAGTGCTCTAACCGGGACTAGCGGATACAATGAGCAGTTCTTC.

The sample holds many counts of this clonotype. The chain carries TRBV6-1 and TRBJ2-5; 16 positions match TRBD2. This CDR3 has 17 amino acids. J lost 5 bases, V lost 6 bases, and 9 bases had no gene match. Germline values: CDR1 MNHNS, CDR2 SASEGT. CDR3: CASSRGTSGRADETQYF. CDR3 DNA: TGTGCCAGCAGCCGCGGGACTAGCGGGAGGGCCGATGAGACCCAGTACTTC.

This clonotype was detected only a few times. The CDR3 protein is CASRLQGNLDSPLHF. CDR3 bases: TGTGCCAGCAGGCTACAGGGAAATCTTGATTCACCCCTCCACTTT. The chain carries TRBV2 and TRBJ1-6, with D possibly TRBD1 on 6 matching bases. Trimming pared 6 bases from V and 8 bases from J, leaving 17 bases between. The germline V gene has CDR1 SNHLY and CDR2 FYNNEI. CDR3 length: 15 amino acids.

The genes are TRBV5-1 and TRBJ2-7; 8 positions agree with TRBD1. The CDR3 has 16 residues. The germline CDR1 and CDR2 sequences are SGHRS and YFSETQ. J lost 5 bases, V lost 4 bases, and 14 bases had no gene match. CDR3 coding DNA: TGCGCCAGCAGCAGGAGGCCGGGACAGGCAACTAACGAGCAGTACTTC. It translates to CASSRRPGQATNEQYF.

This clonotype occurred a few times. This chain connects TRBV3-1 to TRBJ2-2; no definite D call. V was clipped by 1 base and J by 6 bases, with 12 bases between them. Germline values: CDR1 LGHDT, CDR2 YNNKEL (reference sequence). The CDR3 has 15 residues. The CDR3 region has the DNA TGTGCCAGCAGCCAAGTAGGGCTATCGTCCGGGGAGCTGTTTTTT. Translated, it gives CASSQVGLSSGELFF.

This clonotype came up many times. CDR3 sequence: CASSVIAGRRTDTQYF. In DNA, the CDR3 is TGTGCCAGCAGCGTGATAGCGGGGAGGCGCACAGATACGCAGTATTTT. The chain combines TRBV11-2 with TRBJ2-3, with 8 positions matching TRBD2. The CDR3 runs 16 residues. Per germline, CDR1 SGHAT and CDR2 FQNNGV. V trimming: 5 bases; J trimming: 1 base; junction bases outside the gene matches: 8. The entire variable domain, with the rest obtained from reference TRBV11-2 and TRBJ2-3, is as follows: EAGVAQSPRYKIIEKRQSVAFWCNPISGHATLYWYQQILGQGPKLLIQFQNNGVVDDSQLPKDRFSAERLKGVDSTLKIQPAKLEDSAVYLCASSVIAGRRTDTQYFGPGTRLTVL.

This clonotype was seen a handful of times. This chain joins TRBV6-5 and TRBJ1-2; TRBD1 agrees at 8 bases. Per germline, CDR1 MNHEY and CDR2 SVGAGI. V dropped 5 bases and J dropped 6; count of bases not matched to a gene: 5. This CDR3 is 13 amino acids long. CDR3 protein: CASSPRTGNGYTF. CDR3 DNA sequence: TGTGCCAGCAGTCCCCGGACAGGGAATGGCTACACCTTC.

The rearrangement uses TRBV4-1 and TRBJ1-2; D ambiguous. Trimming removed 1 base from V and 0 bases from J, with 12 bases in between. The CDR3 spans 16 residues. Germline CDR1 is MGHRA and CDR2 is YSYEKL. CDR3 residues: CASSQAPLRANYGYTF. CDR3 nucleotide sequence: TGCGCCAGCAGCCAAGCCCCCCTAAGGGCTAACTATGGCTACACCTTC.

This clonotype was recorded at least ten times. V is TRBV6-2 or TRBV6-3 and J is TRBJ2-1; possibly TRBD2 for D (6 bases). Germline V gives CDR1 MNHEY, CDR2 SVGEGT. V lost 0 bases, J lost 8 bases, and 14 bases lay in between. The CDR3 sequence is 15 residues long. The chain's CDR3 is CASSYSSQEGDEQFF. The CDR3 DNA reads as TGTGCCAGCAGTTACTCGTCCCAGGAGGGCGATGAGCAGTTCTTC.

This clonotype was counted ten times or more. The chain links TRBV29-1 to TRBJ1-4; possibly TRBD1 for D (6 bases). The CDR3 has 11 residues. Germline V gene sequence: CDR1 SQVTM, CDR2 ANQGSEA. V was trimmed by 7 bases and J by 12 bases, leaving 15 bases between them. In DNA, the CDR3 is TGCAGCGCAGGACAGCGCGGGGAACTGTTTTTT. Its protein is CSAGQRGELFF. The full variable domain, completed using reference TRBV29-1 and TRBJ1-4, is SAVISQKPSRDICQRGTSLTIQCQVDSQVTMMFWYRQQPGQSLTLIATANQGSEATYESGFVIDKFPISRPNLTFSTLTVSNMSPEDSSIYLCSAGQRGELFFGSGTQLSVL.

The rearrangement links TRBV5-1 to TRBJ2-5, with 8 bases lining up with TRBD1. Per the germline V gene, CDR1 is SGHRS and CDR2 is YFSETQ. The CDR3 runs 12 residues. Trimming took 7 bases from V and 5 from J; bases not matched to a gene: 4. CDR3 sequence reads: CASQTGDETQYF. CDR3 DNA: TGCGCCAGCCAGACAGGGGACGAGACCCAGTACTTC.

The chain employs TRBV4-1 and TRBJ1-1; no definite D call. Germline V gene sequence: CDR1 MGHRA, CDR2 YSYEKL. The CDR3 covers 16 residues. V dropped 1 base and J dropped 4 bases, with 16 bases sitting between them. The CDR3 loop is CASSQGAWRRSTEAFF. As DNA, the CDR3 is TGCGCCAGCAGCCAAGGGGCGTGGAGACGTAGCACTGAAGCTTTCTTT.

The sample holds many counts of this clonotype. The chain has TRBV20-1 and TRBJ1-2; 7 bases map to TRBD1. This CDR3 is built from 15 residues. Trimming removed 7 bases from V and 1 base from J; junction bases left unmatched: 12. Germline CDR1 and CDR2: DFQATT and SNEGSKA (reference sequence). DNA of the CDR3: TGCAGTGTCTCTGCGGGACAGTCGTTTAACTATGGCTACACCTTC. This translates into CSVSAGQSFNYGYTF.

With respect to this clonotype: It may be a read error: a sequence one base away is much more abundant. No conserved phenylalanine or tryptophan is present at the end of the CDR3, so a read error is the likely explanation. In DNA form, the CDR3 reads TGTGCCAGCAGCCAAGGGGGGACAGGGGCATTCAATGAGCAGTTCATC. Amino acid sequence: CASSQGGTGAFNEQFI. The J gene is TRBJ2-1, the V gene TRBV6-2 or TRBV6-3, with 10 bases identical to TRBD1. V lost 6 bases, J lost 6 bases, and 11 bases stayed unmatched. Per germline, CDR1 MNHEY and CDR2 SVGEGT. The CDR3 loop spans 16 amino acids.

In this sample, this clonotype turned up once. V is TRBV12-5 and J is TRBJ2-2; the D is unclear. V was trimmed by 7 bases and J by 3 bases, leaving 6 bases between them. The germline CDR1 and CDR2 sequences are LGHNT and FRNRAP. The CDR3 has 12 amino acids. Here the CDR3 DNA reads TGTGCTAGTGATCTTGACACCGGGGAGCTGTTTTTT. It yields the protein CASDLDTGELFF.

The gene calls are TRBV6-5 and TRBJ2-2, with TRBD1 as a possible D gene (6 bases). CDR1 and CDR2 from the germline V gene are MNHEY and SVGAGI. The CDR3 consists of 15 residues. V was trimmed by 6 bases and J by 0 bases, leaving 11 bases between them. The CDR3 spells CASSPQGPNTGELFF. The CDR3 nucleotides read TGTGCCAGCAGCCCACAGGGCCCGAACACCGGGGAGCTGTTTTTT.

This clonotype has just a few counts. This chain joins TRBV2 and TRBJ2-7; D unclear. V lost 7 bases, J lost 4 bases, and 5 bases lay in between. The CDR3 loop spans 10 amino acids. Per the germline V gene, CDR1 is SNHLY and CDR2 is FYNNEI. The CDR3 is CASTTYEQYF. As DNA, the CDR3 is TGTGCCAGCACCACTTACGAGCAGTACTTC.

This clonotype was counted many times. The chain couples TRBV30 to TRBJ2-5; D is unclear. The CDR3 loop spans 13 amino acids. Trimming shortened V by 3 bases and J by 2 bases, and 10 bases separated the two germline ends. CDR1 is GTSNPN and CDR2 is SVGIG in the germline V gene (reference sequence). CDR3 residues: CAWSSGGQETQYF. Written as DNA, the CDR3 is TGTGCCTGGAGCTCAGGTGGTCAAGAGACCCAGTACTTC.

This clonotype has more than one count but fewer than ten. The chain is built from TRBV29-1 and TRBJ1-1; TRBD1 might be the D (5 bases). V was clipped by 4 bases and J by 0 bases, with 18 bases between them. In germline, CDR1 is SQVTM, CDR2 ANQGSEA. The CDR3 has 16 residues. CDR3 protein: CSVVGGYRGMNTEAFF. DNA of the CDR3: TGCAGCGTTGTGGGGGGATATCGCGGAATGAACACTGAAGCTTTCTTT.